These T cell receptor beta chains were read from a single sample in a study of blood T cell repertoires in COVID-19. Assay used: immunoSEQ multiplex PCR; TCRdb lists only in-frame clones, some missing. This sample yields around 250,000 clones, of which around nine tenths are seen a single time; more than 6.5% belongs to the top ten. The sequencing sample was made of peripheral blood. The receptor source for this set is a woman in her 70s with active or convalescent COVID-19. The CDR3 runs from the conserved cysteine through the conserved F or W. D genes are given only for firm matches. The size of a clone is reported for some rows only, either as once, few or many, or as a class for expanded clones.

>.|.|TRBJ1-2|TRBV7-9
CASSPDYGYTF
TGTGCCAGCAGCCCCGACTATGGCTACACCTTC
>TRBD1|few|TRBJ1-2|TRBV6-5
CASRWTGNYGYTF
TGTGCCAGCAGATGGACAGGCAACTATGGCTACACCTTC
>.|.|TRBJ1-4|TRBV27
CASSTGTTNEKLFF
TGTGCCAGCAGTACAGGGACAACTAATGAAAAACTGTTTTTT
>.|.|TRBJ2-2|TRBV4-2
CASSLRQATNTGELFF
TGTGCCAGCAGCCTCAGACAGGCTACGAACACCGGGGAGCTGTTTTTT
>.|.|TRBJ2-5|TRBV19
CASSPTGTKETQYF
TGTGCCAGTAGTCCGACCGGGACAAAAGAGACCCAGTACTTC
>.|.|TRBJ1-4|TRBV25-1
CASSEGGAGEKLFF
TGTGCCAGCAGTGAGGGGGGGGCTGGTGAAAAACTGTTTTTT
>.|few|TRBJ2-2|TRBV10-1
CASSIDRNTGELFF
TGCGCCAGTTCCATAGACAGGAACACCGGGGAGCTGTTTTTT
>TRBD1|.|TRBJ1-2|TRBV7-6
CASSLGTGSLSNYGYTF
TGTGCCAGCAGCCTTGGGACAGGGAGTCTATCTAACTATGGCTACACCTTC
>TRBD1|.|TRBJ2-7|TRBV19
CATGTGGDEQYF
TGTGCCACCGGGACAGGTGGAGACGAGCAGTACTTC
>.|.|TRBJ1-3|TRBV7-2
CASSRGSAGDGNTIYF
TGTGCCAGCAGCCGGGGGTCCGCTGGAGACGGAAACACCATATATTTT
>.|.|TRBJ2-5|TRBV4-3
CASSQYYGGPLGETQYF
TGCGCCAGCAGCCAGTATTACGGGGGGCCCTTGGGTGAGACCCAGTACTTC
>TRBD1|.|TRBJ2-7|TRBV11-2
CASSFQGAGQYF
TGTGCCAGCAGCTTCCAGGGGGCAGGGCAGTACTTC
>.|.|TRBJ1-5|TRBV12-3/TRBV12-4
CASSLGFQRPQHF
TGTGCCAGCAGTTTAGGGTTCCAGCGGCCCCAGCATTTT
>.|.|TRBJ1-4|TRBV15
CATSRELRATNEKLFF
TGTGCCACCAGCAGAGAATTGAGGGCAACTAATGAAAAACTGTTTTTT
>.|.|TRBJ1-3|TRBV4-1
CASSQDRGGSGNTIYF
TGCGCCAGCAGCCAAGACCGAGGGGGCTCTGGAAACACCATATATTTT
>.|.|TRBJ2-7|TRBV6-5
CASSMGLRYEQYF
TGTGCCAGCAGTATGGGACTTCGGTACGAGCAGTACTTC
>TRBD2|.|TRBJ2-1|TRBV7-2
CASSLRLGGGYNEQFF
TGTGCCAGCAGCTTACGTCTGGGGGGGGGTTACAATGAGCAGTTCTTC
>.|.|TRBJ1-5|TRBV19
CASIPPGRGNQPQHF
TGTGCCAGTATCCCCCCTGGTCGGGGAAATCAGCCCCAGCATTTT
>.|once|TRBJ2-7|TRBV4-2
CASSPTVATQTYEQYF
TGTGCCAGCAGCCCGACGGTGGCGACACAAACCTACGAGCAGTACTTC
>TRBD1|.|TRBJ1-6|TRBV5-1
CASSLGQGTINSPLHF
TGCGCCAGCAGCTTGGGACAGGGGACCATTAATTCACCCCTCCACTTT
>TRBD1|.|TRBJ1-2|TRBV6-5
CASSRDRGNYGYTF
TGTGCCAGCAGTCGGGACAGGGGGAACTATGGCTACACCTTC
>.|.|TRBJ1-2|TRBV12-3/TRBV12-4
CASTHQTTDGYTF
TGTGCCAGCACCCACCAGACAACGGATGGCTACACCTTC
>.|.|TRBJ1-2|TRBV5-4
CASSLVGNRQGGGYTF
TGTGCCAGCAGCTTGGTGGGCAATAGGCAGGGAGGGGGCTACACCTTC
>TRBD2|once|TRBJ2-3|TRBV7-2
CASSETSLGTDTQYF
TGTGCCAGCAGCGAGACTAGCTTGGGCACAGATACGCAGTATTTT
>.|.|TRBJ1-3|TRBV7-9
CASSISISGNTIYF
TGTGCCAGCAGCATTTCCATCTCTGGAAACACCATATATTTT
>.|.|TRBJ1-1|TRBV11-2
CASSPKAYTRGTEAFF
TGTGCCAGCAGCCCCAAGGCGTACACCCGGGGGACTGAAGCTTTCTTT
>TRBD1|.|TRBJ2-4|TRBV6-5
CASSYQGAAAKNIQYF
TGTGCCAGCAGTTATCAGGGGGCGGCAGCCAAAAACATTCAGTACTTC
>.|once|TRBJ1-2|TRBV24-1
CATSPAAGGGYGYTF
TGTGCCACCAGTCCCGCGGCGGGGGGCGGTTATGGCTACACCTTC
>.|few|TRBJ1-4|TRBV5-8
CASSSLSAGGEKLFF
TGTGCCAGCAGCTCCCTCTCCGCCGGAGGTGAAAAACTGTTTTTT